These T cell receptor beta chains were read from a single sample in a study of CD8 T cells in Susac syndrome. Using its own MiXCR run on the immunoSEQ multiplex PCR reads, TCRdb lists one record per CDR3 protein. Among 150,000 to 200,000 distinct CDR3 sequences listed, approximately 94% were seen once. The material sequenced was CD4+ T cells from PBMCs. These receptors were collected from a human donor with multiple sclerosis. Both conserved end residues are part of each CDR3. D genes are given only for firm matches. Not every row has a clone size; where given, it reads once, few, many or a size class.

length	D	V	size	J	DNA	CDR3
12	TRBD2	TRBV3-1	NA	TRBJ2-5	TGTGCCAGCAGCCACCTAACTAGCGACCAGTACTTC	CASSHLTSDQYF
15	NA	TRBV12-3/TRBV12-4	NA	TRBJ2-6	TGTGCCAGCAGTTCAGGGACCCCTGGGGCCAACGTCCTGACTTTC	CASSSGTPGANVLTF
14	NA	TRBV9	NA	TRBJ2-2	TGTGCCAGCAGCGTAGGGTTTAACACCGGGGAGCTGTTTTTT	CASSVGFNTGELFF
17	TRBD2	TRBV6-2/TRBV6-3	few	TRBJ2-1	TGTGCCAGCAGTTACTCTCCGCCTAGCGGCGTCTACAATGAGCAGTTCTTC	CASSYSPPSGVYNEQFF
14	NA	TRBV7-8	NA	TRBJ2-7	TGTGCCAGCAGCTCCCTGACGGTCTCCTACGAGCAGTACTTC	CASSSLTVSYEQYF
12	TRBD2	TRBV30	NA	TRBJ2-3	TGTGCCTGGACAGCGGGACTAGCGTCGCAGTATTTT	CAWTAGLASQYF
14	NA	TRBV3-1	NA	TRBJ2-3	TGTGCCAGCAGCCAACTGGGGCCTGGAGATACGCAGTATTTT	CASSQLGPGDTQYF
11	NA	TRBV29-1	NA	TRBJ2-3	TGCAGCGTTGAAAGCACAGATACGCAGTATTTT	CSVESTDTQYF
15	TRBD1	TRBV4-1	NA	TRBJ1-4	TGCGCCAGCAGCCAAGATATAGGACAGGGTGAAAAACTGTTTTTT	CASSQDIGQGEKLFF
15	TRBD2	TRBV7-8	NA	TRBJ2-1	TGTGCCAGCAGCCAGCGCGGGGGGACGTACAATGAGCAGTTCTTC	CASSQRGGTYNEQFF
13	NA	TRBV7-2	NA	TRBJ1-2	TGTGCCAGCAGCTCACGAGCTAACTATGGCTACACCTTC	CASSSRANYGYTF
14	NA	TRBV20-1	NA	TRBJ2-3	TGCAGTGCTAGGCGGGACAGACCAACGGATACGCAGTATTTT	CSARRDRPTDTQYF
15	TRBD2	TRBV19	NA	TRBJ2-1	TGTGCCAGTAGTAGCGGACTAGCGGAGTACAATGAGCAGTTCTTC	CASSSGLAEYNEQFF
13	NA	TRBV29-1	NA	TRBJ2-3	TGCAGCGCCCACAGGGAAGACACAGATACGCAGTATTTT	CSAHREDTDTQYF
15	NA	TRBV29-1	NA	TRBJ2-7	TGCAGCGTTGAAGGGGGTGGTCAGGGTATCTACGAGCAGTACTTC	CSVEGGGQGIYEQYF
15	NA	TRBV20-1	NA	TRBJ1-1	TGCAGTGCGAAAGGCGCAAATCTCAAGGACACTGAAGCTTTCTTT	CSAKGANLKDTEAFF
13	NA	TRBV4-2	NA	TRBJ2-3	TGTGCCAGCAGCCAAGGCCGGGACACCCCCCAGTATTTT	CASSQGRDTPQYF
11	TRBD1	TRBV30	NA	TRBJ2-7	TGTGCCTGGGGGACAGCCTACGAGCAGTACTTC	CAWGTAYEQYF
14	TRBD2	TRBV20-1	NA	TRBJ2-1	TGCAGTGCTTGGGGACTAGCGGTCGACAATGAGCAGTTCTTC	CSAWGLAVDNEQFF
12	NA	TRBV30	NA	TRBJ1-2	TGTGCCTGGCGGGCCTTTAACTATGGCTACACCTTC	CAWRAFNYGYTF
15	NA	TRBV12-3/TRBV12-4	NA	TRBJ1-3	TGTGCCAGCAGTCTTTACGGGGGTAGTGGAAACACCATATATTTT	CASSLYGGSGNTIYF
14	NA	TRBV18	NA	TRBJ1-2	TGTGCCAGCTCGGGGACGGGGACGGCGTATGGCTACACCTTC	CASSGTGTAYGYTF
13	NA	TRBV12-3/TRBV12-4	NA	TRBJ2-5	TGTGCCAGCAGTTTGCTAGCCGCGGAGACCCAGTACTTC	CASSLLAAETQYF
18	NA	TRBV5-1	NA	TRBJ2-5	TGCGCCAGCAGCCGAACCACTCACCCGACCGAGCGGCAAGAGACCCAGTACTTC	CASSRTTHPTERQETQYF
12	NA	TRBV3-1	NA	TRBJ2-5	TGTGCCAGCAGCCGGGGGTTAGGGGCCCAGTACTTC	CASSRGLGAQYF
13	NA	TRBV29-1	NA	TRBJ2-3	TGCAGCGTTGAACGGGCAATCACAGATACGCAGTATTTT	CSVERAITDTQYF
12	NA	TRBV30	NA	TRBJ1-2	TGTGCCTGGAGCGGGACACTCTATGGCTACACCTTC	CAWSGTLYGYTF
12	NA	TRBV15	NA	TRBJ1-5	TGTGCCACGGGCGGGGTTCGACAGCCCCAGCATTTT	CATGGVRQPQHF
12	NA	TRBV20-1	NA	TRBJ1-1	TGCAGTGCTAACAGGGAGAACACTGAAGCTTTCTTT	CSANRENTEAFF
12	TRBD1	TRBV12-3/TRBV12-4	NA	TRBJ2-7	TGTGCCAGCAGCCGGACAGGGGTCGGGCAGTACTTC	CASSRTGVGQYF
12	NA	TRBV7-2	NA	TRBJ2-7	TGTGCCAGCAGCTTAGTAGGATACGAGCAGTACTTC	CASSLVGYEQYF
14	NA	TRBV4-2	NA	TRBJ2-3	TGTGCCAGCAGCCACCACTCGGTGGGGGGCACGCAGTATTTT	CASSHHSVGGTQYF
16	TRBD1	TRBV12-5	NA	TRBJ2-2	TGTGCTAGTGGTGGACTCAGGGACAGGGCTACCGGGGAGCTGTTTTTT	CASGGLRDRATGELFF
17	TRBD1	TRBV6-2/TRBV6-3	NA	TRBJ2-1	TGTGCCAGCAGTTACAGCGGGACAGGGGGCATTTACAATGAGCAGTTCTTC	CASSYSGTGGIYNEQFF
15	NA	TRBV12-3/TRBV12-4	NA	TRBJ2-1	TGTGCCAGCAGTCGCCGGGACAACTCCTACAATGAGCAGTTCTTC	CASSRRDNSYNEQFF
15	NA	TRBV6-4	once	TRBJ2-1	TGTGCCAGCAGTGTCACAGTAGGCTCCTACAATGAGCAGTTCTTC	CASSVTVGSYNEQFF
14	NA	TRBV6-5	NA	TRBJ1-2	TGTGCCAGCAGTTACTCATCAGGGGTCTATGGCTACACCTTC	CASSYSSGVYGYTF
12	NA	TRBV20-1	NA	TRBJ1-4	TGCAACCTGGTCCAAACCCTAGAAAAACTGTTTTTT	CNLVQTLEKLFF
12	NA	TRBV12-3/TRBV12-4	NA	TRBJ2-1	TGTGCCAGCAGTTTAGGTAGATATGAGCAGTTCTTC	CASSLGRYEQFF
14	NA	TRBV20-1	NA	TRBJ2-3	TGCAGTGCTAGAGATACAGGTAGCACAGATACGCAGTATTTT	CSARDTGSTDTQYF
13	NA	TRBV2	NA	TRBJ1-5	TGTGCCAGCGGAAGGGGCCAAGTTCAGCCCCAGCATTTT	CASGRGQVQPQHF
16	TRBD2	TRBV9	once	TRBJ2-3	TGTGCCAGCAGCGTCGGGACTAGCGGGGGCACAGATACGCAGTATTTT	CASSVGTSGGTDTQYF
13	NA	TRBV19	NA	TRBJ2-1	TGTGCCAGTAGGAGGGGATCCTACAATGAGCAGTTCTTC	CASRRGSYNEQFF
14	TRBD1	TRBV7-3	NA	TRBJ1-6	TGTGCCAGCAGCCGGACCAACAGGGGTTCACCCCTCCACTTT	CASSRTNRGSPLHF
12	NA	TRBV20-1	NA	TRBJ1-1	TGCAGTGCTAGAGGTAACGGGGGTGAAGCTTTCTTT	CSARGNGGEAFF
15	NA	TRBV20-1	NA	TRBJ1-6	TGCAGTGCTAGAGAGCTGACGGCCCCTAATTCACCCCTCCACTTT	CSARELTAPNSPLHF
16	NA	TRBV3-1	NA	TRBJ2-5	TGTGCCAGCAGCCCACGGTCCCACGACTCGCGGGAGACCCAGTACTTC	CASSPRSHDSRETQYF
16	TRBD2	TRBV20-1	NA	TRBJ2-4	TGCAGTGCTAGAGATGGAGCGGGGGGAGCCAAAAACATTCAGTACTTC	CSARDGAGGAKNIQYF
14	NA	TRBV10-3	NA	TRBJ2-3	TGTGCCATCAGTGAAGGAACTAACGCAGATACGCAGTATTTT	CAISEGTNADTQYF
15	NA	TRBV12-3/TRBV12-4	NA	TRBJ2-3	TGTGCCAGCAGTTTAGGTATTCAGGGCACAGATACGCAGTATTTT	CASSLGIQGTDTQYF
12	NA	TRBV15	NA	TRBJ1-1	TGTGCCACTCAAGGAGGGGACACTGAAGCTTTCTTT	CATQGGDTEAFF
16	TRBD2	TRBV7-3	NA	TRBJ2-2	TGTGCCAGCAGCTTTTTTTTAGCGGGGAACACCGGGGAGCTGTTTTTT	CASSFFLAGNTGELFF
13	NA	TRBV29-1	NA	TRBJ1-1	TGCAGCGTTGTTGGCCTACTGAACACTGAAGCTTTCTTT	CSVVGLLNTEAFF
17	TRBD2	TRBV20-1	NA	TRBJ2-7	TGCAGTGCTAGTGGAGGACTAGCGGGGGTAAACTCCTACGAGCAGTACTTC	CSASGGLAGVNSYEQYF
15	NA	TRBV6-2/TRBV6-3	NA	TRBJ2-5	TGTGCCAGCAGTTACATTGCGGGGTTACAAGAGACCCAGTACTTC	CASSYIAGLQETQYF
13	NA	TRBV30	NA	TRBJ1-1	TGTGCCTGGACCCAGGACCTGGGGACTGAAGCTTTCTTT	CAWTQDLGTEAFF
12	NA	TRBV29-1	NA	TRBJ2-2	TGCAGCGTTGGAAAAGGCGCCGGGGAGCTGTTTTTT	CSVGKGAGELFF
13	NA	TRBV12-3/TRBV12-4	NA	TRBJ2-7	TGTGCCAGCAGTTTGCACCGAACCTACGAGCAGTACTTC	CASSLHRTYEQYF
13	NA	TRBV10-3	NA	TRBJ1-5	TGTGCCATCAGTGAGAAATGGGATCAGCCCCAGCATTTT	CAISEKWDQPQHF
14	NA	TRBV5-4	NA	TRBJ1-1	TGTGCCAGCAGCTTGGGAGCAGGGGACACTGAAGCTTTCTTT	CASSLGAGDTEAFF